The 13 T cell receptor beta chains listed next were all sequenced from one sample in a study of control samples from healthy donors and cancer patients. The assay was immunoSEQ multiplex PCR, and TCRdb's table has in-frame clones only and misses some. The sample records 65,000 to 90,000 clones, 94% being singletons. Sequencing input: blood. The receptor source for this set is a young woman in good health.

As DNA, the CDR3 is TGTGCCAGCTCATCGGGTAGGGGCACTGAAGCTTTCTTT. It is translated as CASSSGRGTEAFF. The chain carries TRBV18 and TRBJ1-1; D may be TRBD1 (5 bases). This CDR3 contains 13 residues. V shed 5 bases and J shed 4 bases, with 11 bases lying between them. Germline CDR1 reads KGHSH; CDR2 reads LQKENI.

The gene calls are TRBV10-3 and TRBJ1-1, with 9 positions matching TRBD1. The CDR3 is 14 amino acids. The V and J ends lost 11 bases and 4 bases, in that order; junction bases with no gene match: 11. Germline values: CDR1 ENHRY, CDR2 SYGVKD. DNA for the CDR3: TGTGCCGTAAAACCTGGGACAGGGAGCACTGAAGCTTTCTTT. This translates into CAVKPGTGSTEAFF.

In this sample, this clone turned up once. The rearrangement joins TRBV6-5 to TRBJ1-4; no firm D call. V was cut by 6 bases and J by 5 bases, with 7 bases left in between. Germline V gene sequence: CDR1 MNHEY, CDR2 SVGAGI. The length of the CDR3 is 12 residues. Written as DNA, the CDR3 is TGTGCCAGCAGCCTCGCGAATGAAAAACTGTTTTTT. It yields the protein CASSLANEKLFF.

V usage is TRBV3-1 (or the pseudogene TRBV3-2) and J usage is TRBJ1-2; D is uncertain. The CDR3 is made up of 14 amino acids. Germline V gives CDR1 LGHDT, CDR2 YNNKEL (reference sequence). The V gene lost 3 bases and the J gene lost 8 bases, with 16 bases spanning the gap. The CDR3 loop is CASSHQVGPLGYTF. The DNA of the CDR3 is TGTGCCAGCAGCCATCAGGTAGGACCTCTGGGCTACACCTTC.

The genes are TRBV6-1 and TRBJ2-1, with TRBD1 identical over 12 bases. The trim removed 3 bases at V and 7 bases at J, leaving 4 bases unmatched. Germline assignment: CDR1 MNHNS and CDR2 SASEGT. CDR3 length equals 15 residues. CDR3 DNA sequence: TGTGCCAGCAGTGAGGGGACAGGGGGCGTAAATGAGCAGTTCTTC. Translating it yields CASSEGTGGVNEQFF.

The chain recombines TRBV11-2 with TRBJ2-5; 10 bases fit TRBD2. This CDR3 contains 16 residues. The germline V gene has CDR1 SGHAT and CDR2 FQNNGV. V lost 2 bases and J lost 3; bases outside the gene matches: 6. The CDR3 nucleotides read TGTGCCAGCAGCTTACAGCGACTAGCGGGTAAAGAGACCCAGTACTTC. Its protein is CASSLQRLAGKETQYF.

V is TRBV5-1 and J is TRBJ1-6, with D perhaps TRBD1 (6 bases). V dropped 10 bases and J dropped 5 bases, with 28 bases sitting between them. The germline gives CDR1 SGHRS, CDR2 YFSETQ. The CDR3 has 18 residues. DNA of the CDR3: TGCGCCCGCCGCTTGGGCCGGGGGGGGCGAGGGGATAATTCACCCCTCCACTTT. Encoded protein: CARRLGRGGRGDNSPLHF.

This clone was detected only once. The V call is TRBV19, the J call TRBJ1-2; perhaps TRBD1 as D (5 bases). CDR1 and CDR2 (germline): LNHDA, SQIVND (reference sequence). The V and J ends lost 3 bases and 5 bases respectively, with 13 bases between them. The CDR3 length is 14 residues. CDR3 loop: CASSMLTDAYGYTF. The CDR3, as DNA: TGTGCCAGTAGTATGTTGACAGACGCATATGGCTACACCTTC.

The V call is TRBV9, the J call TRBJ2-1, with a possible D match to TRBD2 (5 bases). Trimming pared 3 bases from V and 3 bases from J, leaving 13 bases between. The CDR3 runs to 15 residues. Germline CDR1 and CDR2: SGDLS and YYNGEE. This chain's CDR3 is CASSATGNYYNEQFF. For the CDR3, the DNA is TGTGCCAGCAGCGCAACCGGGAATTACTACAATGAGCAGTTCTTC.

Notes on this clone: One end of the junction does not line up with germline, which may come from a read error. The J gene is TRBJ1-6, the V gene TRBV5-4, with D hard to call. The CDR3 runs to 14 residues. Germline values: CDR1 SGHNT, CDR2 YYREEE (reference sequence). The CDR3 DNA follows: TGTGCCAGCAGCTTGGCGGGCGTGAGCGGTGAGATCACCTTT. It codes for CASSLAGVSGEITF.

The V gene is TRBV29-1, the J gene TRBJ1-1; possibly TRBD1 for D (5 bases). This CDR3 contains 11 residues. Trimming stripped 6 bases from V and 5 bases from J, with 10 bases between. Germline lookup yields CDR1 SQVTM and CDR2 ANQGSEA. CDR3 sequence: CSVGGETEAFF. DNA for the CDR3: TGCAGCGTGGGGGGGGAAACTGAAGCTTTCTTT.

V and J are TRBV27 and TRBJ1-3; D call uncertain. CDR1 and CDR2 (germline): MNHEY, SMNVEV (reference sequence). CDR3 length equals 15 residues. V was trimmed by 6 bases and J by 0 bases, leaving 12 bases between them. The CDR3 DNA follows: TGTGCCAGCAGGCCCGACTTTTTCTCTGGAAACACCATATATTTT. Translated, it gives CASRPDFFSGNTIYF.

This chain joins TRBV4-1 and TRBJ1-5; no definite D call. CDR3 size: 15 residues. The V end was cut by 4 bases, the J end by 2 bases, with 12 bases between. The germline CDR1 and CDR2 sequences are MGHRA and YSYEKL. The CDR3 coding sequence is TGCGCCAGCAGCCGGGTTGAATTGGGCAATCAGCCCCAGCATTTT. This translates into CASSRVELGNQPQHF.